This TCR beta chain was identified in a study of monozygotic twins with inflammatory bowel disease. Broader study findings: For IBD patients, clonotypes shared with others were fewer than for healthy twins, especially with disease activity.

Sampling involved one blood draw (about 2.3 ml) for every donor. Eight separate reactions for every sample produced the cDNA. Reanalyzing the 5' RACE reads, TCRdb keeps one entry per CDR3 protein, without DNA. The sample table includes a few hundred thousand distinct CDR3 sequences. A word on this clonotype: Its antigen is undetermined.

The germline V gene has CDR1 SGHAT and CDR2 FQNNGV. The CDR3 runs to 11 residues. This receptor was obtained from a human donor with ulcerative colitis or Crohn's disease, or a healthy co-twin of an affected twin (not recorded which). The chain carries TRBV11-2 and TRBJ2-7. The source material was blood. CDR3 region: CASSFLREQYF.